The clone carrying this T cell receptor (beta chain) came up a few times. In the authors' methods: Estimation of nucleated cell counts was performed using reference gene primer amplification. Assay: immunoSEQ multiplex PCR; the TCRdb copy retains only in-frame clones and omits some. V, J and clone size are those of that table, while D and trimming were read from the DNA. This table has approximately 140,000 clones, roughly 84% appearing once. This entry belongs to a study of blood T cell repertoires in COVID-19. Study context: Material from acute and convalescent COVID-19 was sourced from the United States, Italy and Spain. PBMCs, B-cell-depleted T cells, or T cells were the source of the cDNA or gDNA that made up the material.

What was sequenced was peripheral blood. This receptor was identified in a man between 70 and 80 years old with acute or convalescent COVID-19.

This CDR3 reads CASRTQMNTEAFF. CDR3 DNA sequence: TGTGCCAGCCGAACACAGATGAACACTGAAGCTTTCTTT. The chain employs TRBV19 and TRBJ1-1; no reliable D call. The V gene's germline CDR1 is LNHDA and CDR2 SQIVND (reference sequence). Trimming cost V 9 bases and J 0 bases, with 11 bases left between them. CDR3 length: 13 residues.